This entry lists 10 T cell receptor beta chains sequenced from one sample in a study of cytomegalovirus exposure and HLA in healthy donors. The repertoire was sequenced with immunoSEQ multiplex PCR; TCRdb's copy has only in-frame clones and lacks some. In the table there are 150,000 to 200,000 clones, roughly nine tenths of which are singletons. The sequenced material came from PBMCs. The receptors originated from a young man in good health and CMV-seropositive.

V usage is TRBV5-1 and J usage is TRBJ2-2, with D unclear. The CDR3 runs 17 residues. Germline lookup yields CDR1 SGHRS and CDR2 YFSETQ. V dropped 6 bases and J dropped 2 bases, with 20 bases sitting between them. CDR3 DNA sequence: TGCGCCAGCACCTTTTCCCTTCGGGTCGGCAACACCGGGGAGCTGTTTTTT. Its protein is CASTFSLRVGNTGELFF.

The gene calls are TRBV11-3 and TRBJ1-1; D call uncertain. With 3 bases removed from V and 0 bases from J, the gap between germline ends came to 20 bases. CDR1 and CDR2 (germline): SGHNT, YENEEA. This CDR3 has 18 amino acids. CDR3 DNA: TGTGCCAGCAGCTTTTTAGGTTTCGGTGTCAGGTTGAACACTGAAGCTTTCTTT. Residues: CASSFLGFGVRLNTEAFF.

The V call is TRBV5-8, the J call TRBJ2-7, with a weak D call TRBD2 (6 bases). CDR3 length: 17 amino acids. The V gene's germline CDR1 is SGHTS and CDR2 YDEGEE. The V and J ends lost 4 bases and 2 bases respectively, with 22 bases between them. The CDR3 nucleotides read TGTGCCAGCAGCAGGGGAGGACACACTAAATATACCTACGAGCAGTACTTC. Its protein product is CASSRGGHTKYTYEQYF.

CDR3 DNA: TGTGCCAGCAGCCCCGGGACAGCGGGGGTTTTGCCAGGCAATCAGCCCCAGCATTTT. Its protein product is CASSPGTAGVLPGNQPQHF. The rearrangement links TRBV11-2 to TRBJ1-5; 7 bases agree with TRBD1. The CDR3 has 19 amino acids. Germline assignment: CDR1 SGHAT and CDR2 FQNNGV. V was clipped by 5 bases and J by 2 bases; unmatched bases: 18. The full variable domain, its missing parts supplied by reference TRBV11-2 and TRBJ1-5, is EAGVAQSPRYKIIEKRQSVAFWCNPISGHATLYWYQQILGQGPKLLIQFQNNGVVDDSQLPKDRFSAERLKGVDSTLKIQPAKLEDSAVYLCASSPGTAGVLPGNQPQHFGDGTRLSIL.

The chain combines TRBV28 with TRBJ2-1; no firm D call. V lost 5 bases to trimming and J lost 4 bases, with 3 bases between them. The CDR3 covers 11 residues. Germline CDR1 reads MDHEN; CDR2 reads SYDVKM. This CDR3 is CASSLYNEQFF. CDR3 DNA: TGTGCCAGCAGTCTGTACAATGAGCAGTTCTTC.

This chain connects TRBV9 to TRBJ2-1; TRBD2 might be the D (5 bases). The CDR3 is 13 residues long. The V gene's germline CDR1 is SGDLS and CDR2 YYNGEE. V was pared by 6 bases and J by 8 bases, with 15 bases between. The CDR3 region is CASTVRSGDEQFF. The CDR3 nucleotides are TGTGCCAGCACAGTTCGCTCCGGGGATGAGCAGTTCTTC.

Regarding this clone: The sample carries other DNA sequences with the same CDR3. The chain links TRBV9 to TRBJ2-1; TRBD2 matches at 8 bases. CDR3 length: 15 residues. V dropped 2 bases and J dropped 0; count of bases not matched to a gene: 1. In germline, CDR1 is SGDLS, CDR2 YYNGEE. The CDR3, as DNA: TGTGCCAGCAGCGTGAGCGGGAGCTCCTACAATGAGCAGTTCTTC. It is translated as CASSVSGSSYNEQFF. The full variable domain, in which reference TRBV9 and TRBJ2-1 provide the parts outside the CDR3, is DSGVTQTPKHLITATGQRVTLRCSPRSGDLSVYWYQQSLDQGLQFLIQYYNGEERAKGNILERFSAQQFPDLHSELNLSSLELGDSALYFCASSVSGSSYNEQFFGPGTRLTVL.

CDR3 in DNA: TGTGCCAGCAGCCCCTCGGGACTAGCGGGAGTTGGGGAGCAGTTCTTC. The encoded protein is CASSPSGLAGVGEQFF. The chain recombines TRBV5-4 with TRBJ2-1; 14 bases match TRBD2. The CDR3 length is 16 residues. Germline lookup yields CDR1 SGHNT and CDR2 YYREEE (reference sequence). Germline trimming cut 4 bases from V and 10 bases from J; bases unmatched to any gene: 10.

The chain has TRBV5-6 and TRBJ2-3; TRBD1 aligns across 9 bases. Germline V gene lookup returns CDR1 SGHDT and CDR2 YYEEEE. The CDR3 has 16 amino acids. With V trimmed by 3 bases and J by 2 bases, 7 bases remained unmatched. CDR3 loop: CASSWSGTGITDTQYF. As DNA, the CDR3 is TGTGCCAGCAGCTGGTCCGGGACAGGGATCACAGATACGCAGTATTTT.

The chain is built from TRBV5-1 and TRBJ2-1, with 7 bases that match TRBD2. CDR1 is SGHRS and CDR2 is YFSETQ in the germline V gene. The V gene end was trimmed by 0 bases and the J gene end by 2 bases; junction bases not matched to a gene: 2. The CDR3 length is 15 residues. The CDR3 reads CASSLAREPYNEQFF. DNA for the CDR3: TGCGCCAGCAGCTTGGCGCGGGAGCCCTACAATGAGCAGTTCTTC.